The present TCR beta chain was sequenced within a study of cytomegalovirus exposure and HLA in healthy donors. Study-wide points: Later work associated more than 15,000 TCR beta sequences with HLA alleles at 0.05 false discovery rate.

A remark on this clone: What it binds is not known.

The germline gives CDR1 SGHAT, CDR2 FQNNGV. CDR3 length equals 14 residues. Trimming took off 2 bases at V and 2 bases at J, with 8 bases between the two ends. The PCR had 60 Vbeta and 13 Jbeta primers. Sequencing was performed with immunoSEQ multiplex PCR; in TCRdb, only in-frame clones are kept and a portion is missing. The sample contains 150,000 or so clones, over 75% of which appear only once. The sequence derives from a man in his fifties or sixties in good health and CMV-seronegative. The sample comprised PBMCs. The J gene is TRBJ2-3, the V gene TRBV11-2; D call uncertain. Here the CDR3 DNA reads TGTGCCAGCAGCTTATACAGAAACACAGATACGCAGTATTTT. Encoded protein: CASSLYRNTDTQYF.